This TCR beta chain was sequenced in a study of T cells in Graves' hyperthyroidism and ophthalmopathy. The TCR beta CDR3 regions underwent amplification using RNA transcripts as the source. The HTBI set primed first-round TCR CDR3 RT-PCR. TCRdb analysed the multiplex PCR reads with MiXCR anew, one entry per CDR3 protein. The table shows about 350,000 distinct CDR3 sequences, with around 15% occurring only once. CDR1 MNHEY and CDR2 SMNVEV come from the germline V gene (reference sequence). This CDR3 contains 14 residues. V was trimmed by 3 bases and J by 6 bases, leaving 14 bases between them. This clonotype was observed at least ten times.

The receptor comes from a woman aged 40 to 55 with Graves' ophthalmopathy. Sequencing input: blood. The V gene is TRBV27, the J gene TRBJ1-2, with D tentatively TRBD1 (6 bases). CDR3 loop: CASSFTGKYHGYTF. The CDR3 bases are TGTGCCAGCAGTTTCACAGGGAAATATCATGGCTACACCTTC.